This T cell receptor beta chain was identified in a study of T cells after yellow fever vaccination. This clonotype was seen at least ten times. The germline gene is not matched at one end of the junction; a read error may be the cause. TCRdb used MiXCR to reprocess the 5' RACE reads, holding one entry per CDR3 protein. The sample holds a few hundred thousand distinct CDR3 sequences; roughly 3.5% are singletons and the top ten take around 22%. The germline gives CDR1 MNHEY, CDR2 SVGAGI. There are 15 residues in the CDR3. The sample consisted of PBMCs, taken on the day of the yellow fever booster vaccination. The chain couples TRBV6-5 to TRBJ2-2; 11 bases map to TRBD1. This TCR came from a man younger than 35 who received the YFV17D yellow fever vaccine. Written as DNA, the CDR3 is TGTGCCAGCACTTACGGGACAGGGGGGACCGGGGAGCTGTTTTTT. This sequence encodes CASTYGTGGTGELFF.